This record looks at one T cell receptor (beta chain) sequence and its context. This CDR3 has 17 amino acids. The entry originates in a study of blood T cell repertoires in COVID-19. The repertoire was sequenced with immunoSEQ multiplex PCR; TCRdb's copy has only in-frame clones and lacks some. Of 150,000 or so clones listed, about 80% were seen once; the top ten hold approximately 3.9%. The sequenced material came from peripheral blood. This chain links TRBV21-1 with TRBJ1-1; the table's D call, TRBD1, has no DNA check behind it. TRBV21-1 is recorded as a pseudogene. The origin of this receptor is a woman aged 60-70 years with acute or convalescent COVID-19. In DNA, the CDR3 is TGTGCCAGCAGCGATTGGCACAGGGAGACCATCAACACTGAAGCTTTCTTT. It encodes CASSDWHRETINTEAFF.